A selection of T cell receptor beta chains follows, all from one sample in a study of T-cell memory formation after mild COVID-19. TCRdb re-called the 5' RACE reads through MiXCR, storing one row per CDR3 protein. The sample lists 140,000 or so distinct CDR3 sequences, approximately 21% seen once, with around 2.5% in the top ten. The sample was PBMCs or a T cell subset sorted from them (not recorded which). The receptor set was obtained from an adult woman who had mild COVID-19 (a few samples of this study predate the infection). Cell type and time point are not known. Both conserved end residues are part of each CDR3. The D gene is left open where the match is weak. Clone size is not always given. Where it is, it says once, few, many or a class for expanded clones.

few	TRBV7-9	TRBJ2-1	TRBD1	TGTGCCAGCAGCCCAGAGGGGGCCTCCTACAATGAGCAGTTCTTC	CASSPEGASYNEQFF
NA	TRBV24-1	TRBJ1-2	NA	TGTGCCACCAGTGATGCCCCCGGGACCTCGAACTATGGCTACACCTTC	CATSDAPGTSNYGYTF
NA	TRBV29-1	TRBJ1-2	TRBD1	TGCAGCGTCGAAGATCGGACAGGGGGAGATGGCTACACCTTC	CSVEDRTGGDGYTF
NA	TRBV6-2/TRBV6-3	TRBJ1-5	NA	TGTGCCAGCAGTTACCCGGGGTATCAGCCCCAGCATTTT	CASSYPGYQPQHF
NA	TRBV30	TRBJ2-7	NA	TGTGCCTGGAGTAACATGGGGGAGCAGTACTTC	CAWSNMGEQYF
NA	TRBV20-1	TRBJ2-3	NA	TGCAGTGCTAGCTCCGGACTGCTAAGCACAGATACGCAGTATTTT	CSASSGLLSTDTQYF
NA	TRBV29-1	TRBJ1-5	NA	TGCAGCGTTGGGGCAGGGACCAGCAATCAGCCCCAGCATTTT	CSVGAGTSNQPQHF
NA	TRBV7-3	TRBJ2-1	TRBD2	TGTGCCAGCAGCTCGGGGGGAGCGGTCAGTGAGCAGTTCTTC	CASSSGGAVSEQFF
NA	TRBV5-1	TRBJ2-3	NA	TGCGCCAGCAGCTTGCGAGGGGCTCCAGATACGCAGTATTTT	CASSLRGAPDTQYF
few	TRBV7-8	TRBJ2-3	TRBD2	TGTGCCAGCAGTCCAGCTGGCGGGGGGGGTACAGATACGCAGTATTTT	CASSPAGGGGTDTQYF
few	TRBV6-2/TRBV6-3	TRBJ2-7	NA	TGTGCCAGCAGGGAGACGGAGCAGTACTTC	CASRETEQYF
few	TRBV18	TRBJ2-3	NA	TGTGCCAGCTCACTCATACAGGCAGATACGCAGTATTTT	CASSLIQADTQYF
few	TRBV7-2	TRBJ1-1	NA	TGTGCCACACTTCCGGGGATGAACACTGAAGCTTTCTTT	CATLPGMNTEAFF
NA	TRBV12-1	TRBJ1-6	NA	TGTGCCAGCAGCATAAGAAGACAGGGGGCCTATTCACCCCTCCACTTT	CASSIRRQGAYSPLHF
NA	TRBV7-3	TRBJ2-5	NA	TGTGCCAGCGCGGGGGCCCGGGGAGAGACCCAGTACTTC	CASAGARGETQYF
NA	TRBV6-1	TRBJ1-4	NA	TGTGCCAGCAGTGAAGGGCGGTTAGAAAAACTGTTTTTT	CASSEGRLEKLFF
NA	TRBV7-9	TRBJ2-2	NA	TGTGCCAGCAGCTTAGCGGGACACATTACCGGGGAGCTGTTTTTT	CASSLAGHITGELFF
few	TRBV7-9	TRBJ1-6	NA	TGTGCCAGCAGCCGGTTCCCTAATTCACCCCTCCACTTT	CASSRFPNSPLHF
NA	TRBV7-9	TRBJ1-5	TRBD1	TGTGCCAGCTCGGATCGGGACAGGGGGAATCAGCCCCAGCATTTT	CASSDRDRGNQPQHF
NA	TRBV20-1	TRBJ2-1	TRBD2	TGCAGTGCTCCTGTGACTAGCGGGTCCTCCTACAATGAGCAGTTCTTC	CSAPVTSGSSYNEQFF
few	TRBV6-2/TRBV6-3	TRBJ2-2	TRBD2	TGTGCCAGCAGTTACGTACACGGGACTAGCATTAACACCGGGGAGCTGTTTTTT	CASSYVHGTSINTGELFF
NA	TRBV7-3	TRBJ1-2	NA	TGTGCCAGCAGCTTATCCCCGGGGGATGGCTACACCTTC	CASSLSPGDGYTF
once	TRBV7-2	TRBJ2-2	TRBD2	TGTGCCAGCAGCTTAGACGGGACTAGCGGGAGAATCCCCGGGGAGCTGTTTTTT	CASSLDGTSGRIPGELFF
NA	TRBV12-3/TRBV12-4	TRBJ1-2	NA	TGTGCCAGCTCCACGGGGGTCTATGGCTACACCTTC	CASSTGVYGYTF
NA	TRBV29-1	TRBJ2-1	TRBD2	TGCAGCGTTACTGGTGCAGCAGCCCTCTCGGGAGGGTCCTCCTACAATGAGCAGTTCTTC	CSVTGAAALSGGSSYNEQFF
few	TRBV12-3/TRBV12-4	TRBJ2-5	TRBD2	TGTGCCAGCAGTTTACGGGGAGCGGGAGGGTCTCAAGAGACCCAGTACTTC	CASSLRGAGGSQETQYF
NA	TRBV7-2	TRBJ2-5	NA	TGTGCCAGCAGCCCGATGACTAGGGGGTTCCAAGAGACCCAGTACTTC	CASSPMTRGFQETQYF
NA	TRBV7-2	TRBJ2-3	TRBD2	TGTGCCAGCAGCTTGGGTGCGGGGGGTGGCACAGATACGCAGTATTTT	CASSLGAGGGTDTQYF
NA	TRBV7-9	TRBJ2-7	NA	TGTGCCAGCAGCTTAACCGCGAAACGATACGAGCAGTACTTC	CASSLTAKRYEQYF
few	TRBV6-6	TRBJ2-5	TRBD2	TGTGCCAGCAGTTACGGGACTAGCGGGGGCCAAGAGACCCAGTACTTC	CASSYGTSGGQETQYF
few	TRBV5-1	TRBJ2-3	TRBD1	TGCGCCAGCAGCTTTTTGATGGACAGGGATACGCAGTATTTT	CASSFLMDRDTQYF
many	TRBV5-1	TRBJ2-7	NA	TGCGCCAGCAGCTCCGGGAGCTACGAGCAGTACTTC	CASSSGSYEQYF
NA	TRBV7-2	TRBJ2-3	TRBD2	TGTGCCAGCAGGGCGCGGACTAGCTCAACAGATACGCAGTATTTT	CASRARTSSTDTQYF
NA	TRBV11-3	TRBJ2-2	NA	TGTGCCAGCAGCTCTCTCAGGGCCGGTACCGGGGAGCTGTTTTTT	CASSSLRAGTGELFF
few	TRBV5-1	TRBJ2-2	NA	TGCGCCAGCAGCTCCTCCCCGGCCGGGGAGCTGTTTTTT	CASSSSPAGELFF
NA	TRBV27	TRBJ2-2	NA	TGTGCCAGCAGTTTAGGGACGGTGGGCACCGGGGAGCTGTTTTTT	CASSLGTVGTGELFF
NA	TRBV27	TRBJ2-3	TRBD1	TGTGCCAGCTCCCGAGTGGGACAGGGGGCGCCGAATACGCAGTATTTT	CASSRVGQGAPNTQYF
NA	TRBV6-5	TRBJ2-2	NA	TGTGCCAGCAGATACACAACCGGGGAGCTGTTTTTT	CASRYTTGELFF
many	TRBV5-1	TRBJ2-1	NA	TGCGCCAGCAGCTTGGAAGGCGGCGGATCCTACAATGAGCAGTTCTTC	CASSLEGGGSYNEQFF
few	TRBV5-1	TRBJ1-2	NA	TGCGCCAGCAGCTTGCTCCAGGGGCTTGGGGGCTACACCTTC	CASSLLQGLGGYTF
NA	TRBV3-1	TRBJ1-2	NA	TGTGCCAGCAGCCATAGCGCGGGCTACACCTTC	CASSHSAGYTF
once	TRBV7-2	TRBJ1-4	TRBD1	TGTGCCAGCAGCTTAGGCGGGACAGGGGCCGAAAAACTGTTTTTT	CASSLGGTGAEKLFF
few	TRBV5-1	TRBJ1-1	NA	TGCGCCAGCAGCTTGGCAGGGATCGTGACGGCTTTCTTT	CASSLAGIVTAFF